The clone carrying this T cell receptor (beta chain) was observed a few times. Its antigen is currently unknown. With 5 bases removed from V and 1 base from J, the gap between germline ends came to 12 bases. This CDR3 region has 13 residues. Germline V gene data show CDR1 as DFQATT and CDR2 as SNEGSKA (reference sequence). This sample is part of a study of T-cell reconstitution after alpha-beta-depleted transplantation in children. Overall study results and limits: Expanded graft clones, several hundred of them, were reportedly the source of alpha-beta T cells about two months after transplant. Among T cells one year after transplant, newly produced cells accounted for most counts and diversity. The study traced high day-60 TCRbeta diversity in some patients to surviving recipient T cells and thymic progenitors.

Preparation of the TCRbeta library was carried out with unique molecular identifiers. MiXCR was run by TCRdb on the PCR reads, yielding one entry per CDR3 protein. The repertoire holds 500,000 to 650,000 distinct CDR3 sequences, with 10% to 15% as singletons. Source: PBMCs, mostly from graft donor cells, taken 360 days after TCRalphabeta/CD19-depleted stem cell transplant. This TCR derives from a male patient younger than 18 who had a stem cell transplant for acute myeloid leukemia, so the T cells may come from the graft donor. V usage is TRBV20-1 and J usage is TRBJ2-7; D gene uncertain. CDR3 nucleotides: TGCAGTGCTGATCAGGCGATATCCTACGAGCAGTACTTC. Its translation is CSADQAISYEQYF.